The subject of this entry is one T cell receptor (beta chain). Germline CDR1 SGHKS, CDR2 YYEKEE (reference sequence). This CDR3 has 11 amino acids. V dropped 2 bases and J dropped 16; count of bases not matched to a gene: 3. Using immunoSEQ multiplex PCR, the repertoire was profiled, and TCRdb retains in-frame clones only, with some absent. The data hold about 220,000 clones, with 70% to 85% observed a single time. These data come from a study of blood T cell repertoires in COVID-19. The rearrangement uses TRBV5-5 and TRBJ1-6; 7 bases agree with TRBD1. Source material: PBMCs or T cells enriched from blood (not recorded which). The origin of this receptor is a woman aged 55-69 years who had recovered from COVID-19. CDR3 protein: CASSFQDRLHF. The CDR3 region has the DNA TGTGCCAGCAGCTTCCAGGACAGGCTCCACTTT.